The 25 T cell receptor beta chains listed next were all sequenced from one sample in a study of technical replicates of blood from a handful of donors. Profiled with immunoSEQ multiplex PCR; TCRdb holds only in-frame clones, not every one. Of some 76,000 clones in the sample, 85% to 95% were seen once. Sequenced input: T cells isolated from PBMCs. These receptors were collected from a human donor in good health.

The chain recombines TRBV15 with TRBJ2-5; TRBD2 matches 7 bases. Unmatched junction bases numbered 7, after V lost 0 bases and J lost 3 bases. CDR1 is LNHNV and CDR2 is YYDKDF in the germline V gene (reference sequence). This CDR3 is 16 amino acids long. DNA of the CDR3: TGTGCCACCAGCAGAGATCGAGGCGGGAGCGAAGAGACCCAGTACTTC. This codes for CATSRDRGGSEETQYF.

V gene TRBV30 combines with J gene TRBJ2-7, with D maybe TRBD2 (6 bases). CDR1 and CDR2 from the germline V gene are GTSNPN and SVGIG (reference sequence). The V and J ends lost 0 bases and 2 bases respectively, with 29 bases between them. This CDR3 spans 20 amino acids. The CDR3 region is CAWSVDLLAPMTGRAYEQYF. CDR3 coding DNA: TGTGCCTGGAGTGTAGATTTGTTAGCACCTATGACCGGGAGAGCCTACGAGCAGTACTTC. Full variable domain (outside the CDR3, taken from reference TRBV30 and TRBJ2-7): SQTIHQWPATLVQPVGSPLSLECTVEGTSNPNLYWYRQAAGRGLQLLFYSVGIGQISSEVPQNLSASRPQDRQFILSSKKLLLSDSGFYLCAWSVDLLAPMTGRAYEQYFGPGTRLTVT.

The rearrangement joins TRBV7-3 to TRBJ2-5; TRBD1 is a possible D gene (6 bases). The CDR3 is made up of 13 amino acids. The germline gives CDR1 SGHTA, CDR2 FQGTGA. V was clipped by 5 bases and J by 2 bases, with 9 bases between them. The CDR3: CASSGGQQETQYF. CDR3 in DNA: TGTGCCAGCAGCGGGGGACAACAAGAGACCCAGTACTTC. The full variable domain, in which reference TRBV7-3 and TRBJ2-5 provide the parts outside the CDR3, is GAGVSQTPSNKVTEKGKYVELRCDPISGHTALYWYRQSLGQGPEFLIYFQGTGAADDSGLPNDRFFAVRPEGSVSTLKIQRTERGDSAVYLCASSGGQQETQYFGPGTRLLVL.

The rearrangement links TRBV10-3 to TRBJ1-1; possible D gene TRBD1, 5 bases. CDR1 is ENHRY and CDR2 is SYGVKD in the germline V gene. Trimming removed 10 bases from V and 0 bases from J, with 18 bases in between. The length of the CDR3 is 15 residues. The DNA of the CDR3 is TGTGCCACGGGGACTCCGGGGGGTATGAACACTGAAGCTTTCTTT. Its protein product is CATGTPGGMNTEAFF.

The J gene is TRBJ2-5, the V gene TRBV12-5, with D possibly being TRBD1 (7 bases). The V gene lost 4 bases and the J gene lost 5 bases, with 20 bases spanning the gap. CDR1 LGHNT and CDR2 FRNRAP come from the germline V gene. The CDR3 spans 16 residues. CDR3 nucleotide sequence: TGTGCTAGTGGTTCTCAGGGGGGACGGATCGAGGAGACCCAGTACTTC. As protein: CASGSQGGRIEETQYF.

The chain carries TRBV28 and TRBJ2-7; D is perhaps TRBD2 (5 bases). The V end was cut by 2 bases, the J end by 0 bases, with 8 bases between. The CDR3 sequence is 14 residues long. CDR1 is MDHEN, CDR2 SYDVKM, per germline. Here the CDR3 DNA reads TGTGCCAGCAGTTTAAGTGGGAGCTCCTACGAGCAGTACTTC. Amino acids: CASSLSGSSYEQYF.

The chain employs TRBV5-1 and TRBJ2-7; a weak D match, TRBD2 (5 bases). Trimming left V 4 bases short and J 1 base short, with 15 bases between. CDR1 and CDR2 from the germline V gene are SGHRS and YFSETQ. The CDR3 spans 15 residues. The CDR3 region is CASSTGLSRSYEQYF. The CDR3 coding sequence is TGCGCCAGCAGCACCGGACTTTCTAGGTCCTACGAGCAGTACTTC.

This chain connects TRBV10-1 to TRBJ2-7, with D possibly matching TRBD2 (5 bases). Germline lookup yields CDR1 WNHNN and CDR2 SYGVQD (reference sequence). The CDR3 runs to 16 residues. V shed 5 bases and J shed 2 bases, with 19 bases lying between them. The CDR3 loop reads CASSKGKGEGTYEQYF. The CDR3 nucleotides read TGCGCCAGCAGTAAAGGGAAAGGTGAGGGAACCTACGAGCAGTACTTC.

This sequence joins TRBV7-2 and TRBJ1-2; D is possibly TRBD1 (5 bases). V lost 7 bases, J lost 10 bases, and 19 bases lay in between. CDR3 length: 13 residues. Germline V gives CDR1 SGHTA, CDR2 FQGNSA. CDR3 bases: TGTGCCAGCACCATCGTCGGAGGGGAAGTCTACACCTTC. Translating it yields CASTIVGGEVYTF.

The V gene is TRBV28, the J gene TRBJ2-2; a weak D match, TRBD1 (5 bases). Trimming left V 8 bases short and J 4 bases short, with 11 bases between. This CDR3 is built from 13 residues. Germline V gene sequence: CDR1 MDHEN, CDR2 SYDVKM. The CDR3 DNA reads TGTGCCAGCCTTACAAGGGGCACCGGGGAGCTGTTTTTT. It translates to CASLTRGTGELFF.

The chain is built from TRBV9 and TRBJ1-5, with D hard to call. Deletions cut 0 bases from V and 4 bases from J, with 8 bases between. In germline, CDR1 is SGDLS, CDR2 YYNGEE. This CDR3 is 14 amino acids long. The CDR3 DNA reads TGTGCCAGCAGCGTAGGTCCCGAGAATCAGCCCCAGCATTTT. Its protein product is CASSVGPENQPQHF. The full variable domain, its missing parts supplied by reference TRBV9 and TRBJ1-5, is DSGVTQTPKHLITATGQRVTLRCSPRSGDLSVYWYQQSLDQGLQFLIQYYNGEERAKGNILERFSAQQFPDLHSELNLSSLELGDSALYFCASSVGPENQPQHFGDGTRLSIL.

The genes are TRBV19 and TRBJ2-7, with TRBD2 as a possible D gene (7 bases). The germline V gene encodes CDR1 LNHDA and CDR2 SQIVND (reference sequence). Trimming took off 7 bases at V and 3 bases at J, with 22 bases between the two ends. The CDR3 sequence is 16 residues long. The CDR3 DNA reads TGTGCCAGTACCACATGGGGGGGCAGACGAGGCTACGAGCAGTACTTC. This sequence encodes CASTTWGGRRGYEQYF. Looking up the rest from reference TRBV19 and TRBJ2-7 gives the full variable domain: DGGITQSPKYLFRKEGQNVTLSCEQNLNHDAMYWYRQDPGQGLRLIYYSQIVNDFQKGDIAEGYSVSREKKESFPLTVTSAQKNPTAFYLCASTTWGGRRGYEQYFGPGTRLTVT.

Details on this clone: The sample contains more than one DNA sequence encoding this CDR3. The chain combines TRBV19 with TRBJ1-1; no definite D call. The CDR3 contains 11 residues. Trimming removed 6 bases from V and 3 bases from J, with 5 bases in between. Germline V gives CDR1 LNHDA, CDR2 SQIVND (reference sequence). CDR3 nucleotides: TGTGCCAGTAGCACTTACACTGAAGCTTTCTTT. Its translation is CASSTYTEAFF.

The V call is TRBV10-3, the J call TRBJ2-4; 12 bases map to TRBD1. Per germline, CDR1 ENHRY and CDR2 SYGVKD. The J segment lost 8 bases and the V segment lost 4 bases, leaving 6 bases of the junction unmatched. The CDR3 sequence is 15 residues long. As DNA, the CDR3 is TGTGCCATCAGTGCACCGGGACAGGGGGCGGACATTCAGTACTTC. Residues: CAISAPGQGADIQYF.

J is TRBJ1-6 and V is TRBV4-2; 7 nucleotides line up with TRBD1. Unmatched junction bases numbered 4, after V lost 0 bases and J lost 8 bases. The length of the CDR3 is 15 residues. Germline V gene sequence: CDR1 LGHNA, CDR2 YNFKEQ. CDR3 bases: TGTGCCAGCAGCCAAGACGAAGGGGGCCATTCACCCCTCCACTTT. As protein: CASSQDEGGHSPLHF.

This chain joins TRBV5-8 and TRBJ1-5, with D uncertain. Germline-derived CDR1 and CDR2 are SGHTS and YDEGEE. The V end lost 4 bases, the J end lost 0 bases, and 14 bases lay between the germline ends. The CDR3 runs to 16 residues. As DNA, the CDR3 is TGTGCCAGCAGCGCGGGGTTTTTCTTTAGCAATCAGCCCCAGCATTTT. It yields the protein CASSAGFFFSNQPQHF.

This chain links TRBV19 with TRBJ2-1, with 8 bases matching TRBD2. The V and J ends lost 9 bases and 2 bases, in that order; junction bases with no gene match: 9. This CDR3 is 15 amino acids long. Germline assignment: CDR1 LNHDA and CDR2 SQIVND (reference sequence). CDR3 bases: TGTGCCAGCACATCGATAGCGGGAACCTACAATGAGCAGTTCTTC. Its protein is CASTSIAGTYNEQFF.

This chain uses TRBV29-1 with TRBJ2-7, with D possibly being TRBD2 (5 bases). The V end was cut by 0 bases, the J end by 3 bases, with 9 bases between. The CDR3 consists of 13 residues. The germline gives CDR1 SQVTM, CDR2 ANQGSEA. CDR3 in amino acids: CSVEDEEGYEQYF. The CDR3 DNA is TGCAGCGTTGAAGATGAAGAGGGCTACGAGCAGTACTTC.

The rearrangement uses TRBV18 and TRBJ1-1, with 7 bases aligning to TRBD1. The V gene's germline CDR1 is KGHSH and CDR2 LQKENI. The CDR3 contains 15 residues. Unmatched junction bases numbered 2, after V lost 0 bases and J lost 1 base. The CDR3 reads CASSPPGQRNTEAFF. The DNA for the CDR3 is TGTGCCAGCTCACCACCGGGACAGCGGAACACTGAAGCTTTCTTT.

V gene TRBV6-5 combines with J gene TRBJ2-7; D is undetermined. Germline V CDR1 and CDR2: MNHEY, SVGAGI. The CDR3 spans 8 residues. Trimming left V 11 bases short and J 7 bases short, with 6 bases between. Written as DNA, the CDR3 is TGTGCCCCCCAAGAGCAGTACTTC. It encodes CAPQEQYF.

This chain connects TRBV19 to TRBJ1-4; TRBD1 aligns across 7 bases. V gave up 5 bases and J gave up 12 bases; unmatched junction bases: 6. The CDR3 totals 12 residues. Per germline, CDR1 LNHDA and CDR2 SQIVND (reference sequence). DNA of the CDR3: TGTGCCAGTAGTCCGGACAGGTACGAACTGTTTTTT. Protein: CASSPDRYELFF.

The chain joins TRBV7-9 to TRBJ2-7, with a possible D match to TRBD2 (6 bases). Trimming left V 1 base short and J 2 bases short, with 12 bases between. Germline loops: CDR1 SEHNR, CDR2 FQNEAQ (reference sequence). This CDR3 is 15 amino acids long. The CDR3 spells CASSLVGTGAYEQYF. DNA for the CDR3: TGTGCCAGCAGCTTAGTGGGGACGGGGGCCTACGAGCAGTACTTC.

This chain joins TRBV5-1 and TRBJ2-7; 7 nucleotides line up with TRBD1. This CDR3 has 14 amino acids. Trimming took 4 bases from V and 0 from J; bases not matched to a gene: 4. Germline CDR1 SGHRS, CDR2 YFSETQ. Here the CDR3 reads CASSLRDSSYEQYF. The DNA for the CDR3 is TGCGCCAGCAGCCTCCGGGACAGCTCCTACGAGCAGTACTTC. Full variable domain (remainder filled in from reference TRBV5-1 and TRBJ2-7): KAGVTQTPRYLIKTRGQQVTLSCSPISGHRSVSWYQQTPGQGLQFLFEYFSETQRNKGNFPGRFSGRQFSNSRSEMNVSTLELGDSALYLCASSLRDSSYEQYFGPGTRLTVT.

Written as DNA, the CDR3 is TGTGCCTGCCTAACCGGGGAGCTGTTTTTT. This codes for CACLTGELFF. This chain links TRBV30 with TRBJ2-2, with D uncertain. V dropped 6 bases and J dropped 5 bases, with 4 bases sitting between them. From germline, CDR1 is GTSNPN and CDR2 SVGIG (reference sequence). This CDR3 region has 10 residues.

CDR3 DNA sequence: TGCGCCAGCAGTGAGTATGATCTGCAGGGATACTACACCTTC. It is translated as CASSEYDLQGYYTF. The chain links TRBV10-2 to TRBJ1-2; tentatively, D is TRBD1 (5 bases). The V gene's germline CDR1 is WSHSY and CDR2 SAAADI. Between the trimmed V and J ends, which lost 1 base and 10 bases, there was a span of 16 bases. The CDR3 length is 14 residues.